The rows below give T cell receptor beta chains drawn from one sample of a study of cytomegalovirus exposure and HLA in healthy donors. Method: immunoSEQ multiplex PCR; TCRdb's copy keeps in-frame clones and lacks some. The table has 250,000 or so clones, approximately 81% seen once. The sequencing input was PBMCs. Every receptor here comes from a human donor in good health. CDR3s include the opening cysteine and the closing phenylalanine or tryptophan. The order of the fields is V gene, clone size, D gene, J gene, CDR3 protein, CDR3 DNA. D genes are given only for firm matches. A clone size is listed for some rows: how often the clone was seen (once, few, many), or a class if it is expanded.

V: TRBV5-1; size: once; D: TRBD1; J: TRBJ2-7; CDR3: CASSERAGQGSYEQYF; DNA: TGCGCCAGCAGTGAGCGTGCGGGACAGGGCTCCTACGAGCAGTACTTC
V: TRBV2; size: NA; D: TRBD1; J: TRBJ2-2; CDR3: CASRGGQGGTGELFF; DNA: TGTGCCAGCAGGGGGGGACAGGGAGGGACCGGGGAGCTGTTTTTT
V: TRBV6-1; size: many; D: TRBD1; J: TRBJ1-4; CDR3: CASRGQLNEKLFF; DNA: TGTGCCAGCAGGGGACAGCTGAATGAAAAACTGTTTTTT
V: TRBV2; size: NA; D: TRBD1; J: TRBJ1-1; CDR3: CASGTDFNTEAFF; DNA: TGTGCCAGCGGGACAGATTTTAACACTGAAGCTTTCTTT
V: TRBV27; size: NA; D: NA; J: TRBJ1-1; CDR3: CASSLIGQPKWGTEAFF; DNA: TGTGCCAGCAGTTTAATTGGACAGCCCAAGTGGGGTACTGAAGCTTTCTTT
V: TRBV5-6; size: NA; D: TRBD1; J: TRBJ1-2; CDR3: CASSPGTGAFNYGYTF; DNA: TGTGCCAGCAGCCCGGGGACAGGGGCTTTTAACTATGGCTACACCTTC
V: TRBV27; size: NA; D: TRBD2; J: TRBJ2-5; CDR3: CASSRGVAGVFFQYF; DNA: TGTGCCAGCAGCCGAGGGGTAGCGGGAGTGTTCTTCCAGTACTTC
V: TRBV9; size: NA; D: TRBD2; J: TRBJ2-7; CDR3: CASSVGPLAGGEQYF; DNA: TGTGCCAGCAGCGTAGGCCCCCTAGCGGGAGGCGAGCAGTACTTC
V: TRBV29-1; size: once; D: NA; J: TRBJ1-2; CDR3: CSVEGRGGRDYGYTF; DNA: TGCAGCGTTGAAGGGAGGGGCGGAAGGGACTATGGCTACACCTTC
V: TRBV11-3; size: once; D: TRBD1; J: TRBJ2-7; CDR3: CASSSDRVPYEQYF; DNA: TGTGCCAGCAGCTCCGACAGGGTCCCCTACGAGCAGTACTTC
V: TRBV5-1; size: NA; D: NA; J: TRBJ1-2; CDR3: CASSQAPTVSYGYTF; DNA: TGCGCCAGCAGCCAAGCCCCGACAGTCTCCTATGGCTACACCTTC
V: TRBV6-5; size: NA; D: TRBD2; J: TRBJ2-1; CDR3: CASSPGTRGGNEQFF; DNA: TGTGCCAGCAGTCCCGGGACTAGAGGGGGCAATGAGCAGTTCTTC
V: TRBV29-1; size: NA; D: TRBD2; J: TRBJ2-7; CDR3: CSVGLAGPFYEQYF; DNA: TGCAGCGTTGGGCTAGCGGGTCCTTTTTACGAGCAGTACTTC
V: TRBV5-1; size: NA; D: NA; J: TRBJ1-4; CDR3: CASSLTGREGANEKLFF; DNA: TGCGCCAGCAGCTTGACGGGACGGGAGGGAGCTAATGAAAAACTGTTTTTT
V: TRBV7-2; size: few; D: NA; J: TRBJ2-7; CDR3: CASSLVPGNPSYEQYF; DNA: TGTGCCAGCAGCTTAGTCCCAGGGAATCCCTCCTACGAGCAGTACTTC
V: TRBV28; size: NA; D: NA; J: TRBJ2-5; CDR3: CAISEYQETQYF; DNA: TGTGCCATCTCCGAGTACCAAGAGACCCAGTACTTC
V: TRBV6-1; size: NA; D: NA; J: TRBJ1-1; CDR3: CASSDRKGDTEAFF; DNA: TGTGCCAGCAGTGATAGAAAGGGGGACACTGAAGCTTTCTTT
V: TRBV27; size: NA; D: NA; J: TRBJ2-1; CDR3: CASSQYGGVDEQFF; DNA: TGTGCCAGCAGTCAATACGGAGGGGTCGATGAGCAGTTCTTC
V: TRBV7-6; size: NA; D: NA; J: TRBJ2-2; CDR3: CASGVVGGLNTGELFF; DNA: TGTGCCAGCGGGGTAGTAGGAGGACTGAACACCGGGGAGCTGTTTTTT
V: TRBV15; size: NA; D: NA; J: TRBJ1-1; CDR3: CATSRGQRVLNTEAFF; DNA: TGTGCCACCAGCAGAGGCCAGAGGGTACTGAACACTGAAGCTTTCTTT
V: TRBV6-1; size: NA; D: NA; J: TRBJ2-1; CDR3: CASGLDSSYNEQFF; DNA: TGTGCCAGCGGGCTAGACAGCTCCTACAATGAGCAGTTCTTC
V: TRBV29-1; size: NA; D: NA; J: TRBJ2-7; CDR3: CSVEGQPSYEQYF; DNA: TGCAGCGTGGAGGGGCAACCCTCCTACGAGCAGTACTTC
V: TRBV2; size: once; D: TRBD1; J: TRBJ2-7; CDR3: CASSGQGPSYEQYF; DNA: TGTGCCAGCAGTGGACAGGGGCCCTCCTACGAGCAGTACTTC
V: TRBV5-1; size: NA; D: TRBD1; J: TRBJ1-2; CDR3: CASSLDRPTGGYTF; DNA: TGCGCCAGCAGCCTGGACAGGCCGACGGGTGGCTACACCTTC
V: TRBV5-1; size: NA; D: NA; J: TRBJ2-5; CDR3: CASSLGPGGETQYF; DNA: TGCGCCAGCAGCTTGGGGCCCGGGGGAGAGACCCAGTACTTC
V: TRBV15; size: NA; D: NA; J: TRBJ2-3; CDR3: CATSRDQYTQYF; DNA: TGTGCCACCAGCAGAGATCAGTATACGCAGTATTTT
V: TRBV6-1; size: once; D: TRBD1; J: TRBJ1-2; CDR3: CASRPYMTGDDGYTF; DNA: TGTGCCAGCAGACCTTATATGACAGGGGATGATGGCTACACCTTC
V: TRBV12-5; size: NA; D: TRBD1; J: TRBJ1-1; CDR3: CASGLQTGGTTEAFF; DNA: TGTGCTAGTGGTTTACAGACAGGGGGGACCACTGAAGCTTTCTTT
V: TRBV11-3; size: NA; D: TRBD2; J: TRBJ2-7; CDR3: CASSSETSGTPYEQYF; DNA: TGTGCCAGCAGCTCTGAGACTAGCGGGACCCCCTACGAGCAGTACTTC
V: TRBV10-3; size: NA; D: TRBD2; J: TRBJ2-1; CDR3: CAISESGREGNEQFF; DNA: TGTGCCATCAGTGAGTCAGGGCGGGAGGGCAATGAGCAGTTCTTC
V: TRBV10-3; size: NA; D: NA; J: TRBJ1-3; CDR3: CAISKREFGNTIYF; DNA: TGTGCCATCAGTAAAAGGGAGTTCGGAAACACCATATATTTT
V: TRBV18; size: NA; D: TRBD1; J: TRBJ1-1; CDR3: CASSPIAGTGLTNTEAFF; DNA: TGTGCCAGCTCACCCATAGCAGGGACAGGGCTTACGAACACTGAAGCTTTCTTT
V: TRBV7-9; size: few; D: TRBD1; J: TRBJ1-2; CDR3: CASSPAGQGGYGYTF; DNA: TGTGCCAGCAGCCCCGCCGGACAGGGTGGCTATGGCTACACCTTC
V: TRBV5-4; size: NA; D: TRBD2; J: TRBJ2-5; CDR3: CASSDSSGRETQYF; DNA: TGTGCCAGCAGCGACAGTAGCGGGAGAGAGACCCAGTACTTC
V: TRBV5-1; size: NA; D: NA; J: TRBJ1-4; CDR3: CASSLVRNEKLFF; DNA: TGCGCCAGCAGCTTGGTCAGAAATGAAAAACTGTTTTTT
V: TRBV7-2; size: NA; D: NA; J: TRBJ1-5; CDR3: CASSLGRYTPGNQPQHF; DNA: TGTGCCAGCAGCTTAGGTCGGTATACCCCAGGGAATCAGCCCCAGCATTTT
V: TRBV5-1; size: NA; D: TRBD1; J: TRBJ2-1; CDR3: CASSPPGQGSNEQFF; DNA: TGCGCCAGCAGCCCACCGGGACAGGGCTCGAATGAGCAGTTCTTC
V: TRBV10-3; size: NA; D: TRBD2; J: TRBJ2-1; CDR3: CAISVRPLAGGTNEQFF; DNA: TGTGCCATCAGTGTCCGACCGCTAGCGGGAGGGACCAATGAGCAGTTCTTC
V: TRBV6-6; size: NA; D: NA; J: TRBJ2-7; CDR3: CASRTGRAYEQYF; DNA: TGTGCCAGCAGAACAGGGCGGGCCTACGAGCAGTACTTC
V: TRBV15; size: NA; D: TRBD2; J: TRBJ2-3; CDR3: CATRSGRTDTQYF; DNA: TGTGCCACCAGGAGCGGGAGGACAGATACGCAGTATTTT
V: TRBV18; size: NA; D: NA; J: TRBJ1-1; CDR3: CASSQSSKQGTDAFF; DNA: TGTGCCAGCTCCCAGAGCTCAAAACAGGGAACAGACGCTTTCTTT
V: TRBV2; size: NA; D: NA; J: TRBJ2-1; CDR3: CASTRRDEQFF; DNA: TGTGCCAGCACCCGGCGGGATGAGCAGTTCTTC
V: TRBV7-2; size: NA; D: NA; J: TRBJ2-5; CDR3: CASSLVAGVETQYF; DNA: TGTGCCAGCAGCTTAGTGGCAGGGGTGGAGACCCAGTACTTC